Each of the 21 T cell receptor beta chains below was sequenced from the same sample in a study of T cell clonotyping in hematopoietic cell transplantation. Produced via immunoSEQ multiplex PCR; TCRdb's table is partial and in-frame only. The sample shows around 8,000 clones, about 66% of them seen only once. This specimen was peripheral blood mononuclear cells, taken 100 days after allogeneic stem cell transplant. These receptors were taken from a male patient aged 55 to 69 who had an allogeneic stem cell transplant from an unrelated donor, so the T cells may come from the graft donor. Some clones in this sample may be carry-over from other donors' samples.

This chain uses TRBV7-2 with TRBJ2-7, with 7 nucleotides matching TRBD1. The CDR3 loop spans 15 amino acids. CDR1 and CDR2 (germline): SGHTA, FQGNSA. V lost 0 bases and J lost 6; bases outside the gene matches: 8. The CDR3 coding sequence is TGTGCCAGCAGCTTAGCCAGGACAGGTCCTGCCGAGCAGTACTTC. Protein product: CASSLARTGPAEQYF.

This clone was picked up a small number of times. This chain uses TRBV5-6 with TRBJ1-2, with D uncertain. This CDR3 has 13 amino acids. V dropped 0 bases and J dropped 1 base, with 4 bases sitting between them. The V gene's germline CDR1 is SGHDT and CDR2 YYEEEE. DNA for the CDR3: TGTGCCAGCAGCTTGGCTAATAACTATGGCTACACCTTC. The encoded protein is CASSLANNYGYTF.

This chain uses TRBV27 with TRBJ1-1; D is uncertain. Trimming removed 5 bases at V and 1 base at J, with 14 bases between. CDR3 length: 15 amino acids. Germline CDR1 reads MNHEY; CDR2 reads SMNVEV (reference sequence). Here the CDR3 reads CASSPYMNANTEAFF. The CDR3, as DNA: TGTGCCAGCAGTCCGTATATGAACGCGAACACTGAAGCTTTCTTT.

The V call is TRBV4-2, the J call TRBJ2-5, with 14 nucleotides matching TRBD2. This CDR3 is built from 18 residues. The germline CDR1 and CDR2 sequences are LGHNA and YNFKEQ. The junction had 12 bases not matched to a gene; V was cut back by 4 bases and J by 5 bases. CDR3: CASSRRPGLAGAWETQYF. The CDR3 nucleotides read TGTGCCAGCAGCCGGCGCCCGGGACTAGCGGGAGCCTGGGAGACCCAGTACTTC.

As for this clone: The sample holds other DNA sequences that translate to the same CDR3. This rearrangement joins TRBV6-1 to TRBJ2-3; no reliable D call. Germline CDR1 and CDR2: MNHNS and SASEGT. Trimming removed 0 bases from V and 0 bases from J, with 13 bases in between. CDR3 length: 17 amino acids. In DNA, the CDR3 is TGTGCCAGCAGTGAAGCACGGGCAGGACGAAGCACAGATACGCAGTATTTT. Translation gives CASSEARAGRSTDTQYF.

CDR3 coding DNA: TGTGCCAGTAGGACCAGGACAGGGGACAATGAGCAGTTCTTC. Encoded protein: CASRTRTGDNEQFF. The chain links TRBV19 to TRBJ2-1, with 9 nucleotides matching TRBD1. V shed 6 bases, J shed 5 bases, and the junction held 5 bases outside the gene matches. The CDR3 sequence is 14 residues long. Germline CDR1 and CDR2: LNHDA and SQIVND (reference sequence).

The V and J genes are TRBV11-2 and TRBJ2-5, with TRBD2 matching 9 bases. The V gene end was trimmed by 6 bases and the J gene end by 5 bases; junction bases not matched to a gene: 10. Per germline, CDR1 SGHAT and CDR2 FQNNGV. This CDR3 has 15 amino acids. The CDR3 nucleotides are TGTGCCAGCAGTCAGGGCGGGGGGGTCCAGGAGACCCAGTACTTC. As protein: CASSQGGGVQETQYF. Full variable domain (remainder filled in from reference TRBV11-2 and TRBJ2-5): EAGVAQSPRYKIIEKRQSVAFWCNPISGHATLYWYQQILGQGPKLLIQFQNNGVVDDSQLPKDRFSAERLKGVDSTLKIQPAKLEDSAVYLCASSQGGGVQETQYFGPGTRLLVL.

The chain is built from TRBV30 and TRBJ2-7; D perhaps matches TRBD1 (6 bases). Germline V lookup: CDR1 GTSNPN, CDR2 SVGIG (reference sequence). Trimming cost V 0 bases and J 3 bases, with 15 bases left between them. CDR3 size: 15 residues. The CDR3 protein is CAWSVTGSRGYEQYF. The CDR3, as DNA: TGTGCCTGGAGTGTAACAGGGAGTAGGGGCTACGAGCAGTACTTC.

The chain links TRBV27 to TRBJ1-5, with D possibly being TRBD1 (6 bases). The V gene's germline CDR1 is MNHEY and CDR2 SMNVEV (reference sequence). This CDR3 comprises 14 residues. Trimming left V 3 bases short and J 3 bases short, with 9 bases between. CDR3 sequence: CASSFRGVNQPQHF. As DNA, the CDR3 is TGTGCCAGCAGTTTCAGGGGCGTCAATCAGCCCCAGCATTTT.

This chain uses TRBV2 with TRBJ1-4, with 7 bases that match TRBD1. V trimming: 5 bases; J trimming: 13 bases; junction bases outside the gene matches: 10. Germline-derived CDR1 and CDR2 are SNHLY and FYNNEI. This CDR3 spans 13 amino acids. CDR3 amino acids: CASSYGAGDRLFF. Here the CDR3 DNA reads TGTGCCAGCAGTTACGGGGCAGGGGACAGACTGTTTTTT. Full variable domain (missing parts from reference TRBV2 and TRBJ1-4): EPEVTQTPSHQVTQMGQEVILRCVPISNHLYFYWYRQILGQKVEFLVSFYNNEISEKSEIFDDQFSVERPDGSNFTLKIRSTKLEDSAMYFCASSYGAGDRLFFGSGTQLSVL.

This clone is classed as medium-sized. This rearrangement joins TRBV4-1 to TRBJ2-3; 8 bases align to TRBD1. This CDR3 region has 16 residues. Per germline, CDR1 MGHRA and CDR2 YSYEKL. J was trimmed by 9 bases and V by 2 bases; bases with no gene match: 13. This chain's CDR3 is CASSQLDLLTGDTQYF. For the CDR3, the DNA is TGCGCCAGCAGCCAACTAGATCTGCTGACAGGGGACACGCAGTATTTT.

The chain employs TRBV27 and TRBJ2-1; D is unresolved. Looked up from germline, CDR1 is MNHEY and CDR2 is SMNVEV (reference sequence). V lost 2 bases, J lost 6 bases, and 2 bases lay in between. The length of the CDR3 is 11 residues. Here the CDR3 DNA reads TGTGCCAGCAGTTTAGGCAATGAGCAGTTCTTC. This encodes CASSLGNEQFF.

The chain combines TRBV7-3 with TRBJ2-7, with D perhaps assigned TRBD1 or TRBD2 (5 bases each). Germline CDR1 reads SGHTA; CDR2 reads FQGTGA. The CDR3 runs to 14 residues. Trimming stripped 5 bases from V and 2 bases from J, with 13 bases between. CDR3 bases: TGTGCCAGCAGCCCAGGGAGTCCACCCTACGAGCAGTACTTC. This gives the protein CASSPGSPPYEQYF.

This clone was seen only a few times. The rearrangement uses TRBV7-9 and TRBJ2-7; the D is unclear. Trimming removed 4 bases from V and 7 bases from J, with 8 bases in between. The CDR3 runs to 11 residues. Germline CDR1 SEHNR, CDR2 FQNEAQ (reference sequence). CDR3: CASSSRQEQYF. CDR3 DNA sequence: TGTGCCAGCAGCTCGCGTCAAGAGCAGTACTTC. Full variable domain (remainder filled in from reference TRBV7-9 and TRBJ2-7): DTGVSQNPRHKITKRGQNVTFRCDPISEHNRLYWYRQTLGQGPEFLTYFQNEAQLEKSRLLSDRFSAERPKGSFSTLEIQRTEQGDSAMYLCASSSRQEQYFGPGTRLTVT.

This chain joins TRBV19 and TRBJ1-4; D remains ambiguous. The CDR3 loop spans 13 amino acids. The germline CDR1 and CDR2 sequences are LNHDA and SQIVND (reference sequence). V was trimmed by 7 bases and J by 9 bases, leaving 15 bases between them. CDR3 in amino acids: CASTDVVGKKLFF. CDR3 nucleotide sequence: TGTGCCAGTACGGACGTAGTCGGGAAAAAACTGTTTTTT.

The chain has TRBV6-5 and TRBJ2-5; either TRBD1 or TRBD2 may fit D (5 bases each). This CDR3 spans 16 amino acids. Germline CDR1 and CDR2: MNHEY and SVGAGI. Trimming shortened V by 4 bases and J by 2 bases, and 17 bases separated the two germline ends. The CDR3 spells CASSLGSGTPQETQYF. Here the CDR3 DNA reads TGTGCCAGCAGTTTGGGTTCCGGGACGCCTCAAGAGACCCAGTACTTC.

The chain links TRBV19 to TRBJ1-1, with TRBD1 identical over 11 bases. The CDR3 sequence is 13 residues long. V lost 5 bases, J lost 9 bases, and 5 bases stayed unmatched. The germline V gene encodes CDR1 LNHDA and CDR2 SQIVND (reference sequence). CDR3 nucleotide sequence: TGTGCCAGTAGTTCGGGACAGGGGGTAAAAGCTTTCTTT. It encodes CASSSGQGVKAFF.

The chain uses TRBV15 and TRBJ2-7; 7 nucleotides line up with TRBD1. Germline loops: CDR1 LNHNV, CDR2 YYDKDF (reference sequence). CDR3 length: 14 amino acids. The trim removed 3 bases at V and 3 bases at J, leaving 5 bases unmatched. CDR3 region: CATSSRQGLYEQYF. The CDR3, as DNA: TGTGCCACCAGCAGCCGACAGGGCCTCTACGAGCAGTACTTC.

J is TRBJ1-2 and V is TRBV4-1; tentatively, D is TRBD1 (6 bases). This CDR3 is built from 15 residues. Germline CDR1 is MGHRA and CDR2 is YSYEKL. Trimming removed 0 bases from V and 8 bases from J, with 16 bases in between. CDR3 nucleotides: TGCGCCAGCAGCCAAGATTCACAGGGAACGGGCGGCTACACCTTC. Translating gives CASSQDSQGTGGYTF.

This clone ranks as medium-sized. The chain uses TRBV6-5 and TRBJ1-5, with a weak D call TRBD1 (5 bases). The CDR3 is 15 amino acids. Deletions cut 4 bases from V and 2 bases from J, with 12 bases between. CDR1 and CDR2 (germline): MNHEY, SVGAGI. The CDR3 here is CASSSGLGGNQPQHF. Here the CDR3 DNA reads TGTGCCAGCAGTTCGGGACTCGGAGGCAATCAGCCCCAGCATTTT.

A note on this clone: The junction shows a germline mismatch at one end, possibly a read error. The gene calls are TRBV7-9 and TRBJ2-2; D call uncertain. The length of the CDR3 is 12 residues. Per the germline V gene, CDR1 is SEHNR and CDR2 is FQNEAQ (reference sequence). The CDR3 is CASSRPTGELFF. The DNA of the CDR3 is TGTGCTAGCAGCCGCCCCACCGGGGAGCTGTTTTTT.